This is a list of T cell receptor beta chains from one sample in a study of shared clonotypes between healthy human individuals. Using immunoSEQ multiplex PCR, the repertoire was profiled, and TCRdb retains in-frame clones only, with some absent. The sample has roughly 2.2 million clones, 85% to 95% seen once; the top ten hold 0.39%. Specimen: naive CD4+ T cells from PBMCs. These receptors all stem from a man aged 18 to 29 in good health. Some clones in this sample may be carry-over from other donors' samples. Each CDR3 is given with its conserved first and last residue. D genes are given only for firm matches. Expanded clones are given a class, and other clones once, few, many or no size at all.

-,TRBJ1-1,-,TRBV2,TGTGCCAGCAGTCAGATTGGGGGGCGGGATGAAGCTTTCTTT,CASSQIGGRDEAFF
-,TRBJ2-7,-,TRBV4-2,TGTGCCAGCAGCCAAGTTAGGACCCACTCGCACGAGCAGTACTTC,CASSQVRTHSHEQYF
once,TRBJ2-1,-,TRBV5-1,TGCGCCAGCAGCTTTAGCGGAGCCAGCCTCAATGAGCAGTTCTTC,CASSFSGASLNEQFF
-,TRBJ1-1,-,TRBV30,TGTGCCTGGAGTGTGGACAGGAACACTGAAGCTTTCTTT,CAWSVDRNTEAFF
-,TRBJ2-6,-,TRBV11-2,TGTGCCAGCAGCTTCTTGTTAGCTGGGGCCAACGTCCTGACTTTC,CASSFLLAGANVLTF
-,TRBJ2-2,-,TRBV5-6,TGTGCCAGCAGCCCTTTTAATTCTGGGGAGCTGTTTTTT,CASSPFNSGELFF
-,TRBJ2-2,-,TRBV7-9,TGTGCCAGCAGCTTACGGGACACGCTCCCCGGGGAGCTGTTTTTT,CASSLRDTLPGELFF
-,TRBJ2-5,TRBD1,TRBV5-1,TGCGCCAGCAGCCCAGACAGGGGTTGGGAGACCCAGTACTTC,CASSPDRGWETQYF
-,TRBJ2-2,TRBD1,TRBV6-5,TGTGCCAGCAGACCCCCGGGACAGCTCACCGGGGAGCTGTTTTTT,CASRPPGQLTGELFF
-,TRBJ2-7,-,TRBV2,TGTGCCAGCAGTAACAGCAACTACGAGCAGTACTTC,CASSNSNYEQYF
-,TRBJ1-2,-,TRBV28,TGTGCCAGCAGTCCGGGCCTAGGCGGCTACACCTTC,CASSPGLGGYTF
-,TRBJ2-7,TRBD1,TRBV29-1,TGCAGCGTTGACTTAAGGCGGACAGGGGGTTCCTACGAGCAGTACTTC,CSVDLRRTGGSYEQYF
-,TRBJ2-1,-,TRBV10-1,TGCGCCAGCAAGAGTGTTGGGGCCCGCTCCTACAATGAGCAGTTCTTC,CASKSVGARSYNEQFF
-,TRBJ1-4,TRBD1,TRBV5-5,TGTGCCAGCAGCTTGGTAGGGCAGGGGGCTGAAAAACTGTTTTTT,CASSLVGQGAEKLFF
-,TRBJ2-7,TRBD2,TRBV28,TGTGCCAGCAGTTTACGACGGCGACTAGCGGGAGGCTACGAGCAGTACTTC,CASSLRRRLAGGYEQYF
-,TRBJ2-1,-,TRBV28,TGTGCCAGCAGTTTAGGGGGGAGTCCCGTCAATGAGCAGTTCTTC,CASSLGGSPVNEQFF
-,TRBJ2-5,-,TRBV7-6,TGTGCCAGCAGCTCCATGAACACAGAGACCCAGTACTTC,CASSSMNTETQYF
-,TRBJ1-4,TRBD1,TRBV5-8,TGTGCCAGCAGGGCGGGGACAGCGGTAGGAGAAAAACTGTTTTTT,CASRAGTAVGEKLFF
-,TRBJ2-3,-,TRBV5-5,TGTGCCAGCAGCTTGGAAGGGTCGGGGATAGCGCAGTATTTT,CASSLEGSGIAQYF
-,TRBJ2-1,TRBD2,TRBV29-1,TGCAGCGTTGAAGATCCTAGCGGAGGATACAATGAGCAGTTCTTC,CSVEDPSGGYNEQFF
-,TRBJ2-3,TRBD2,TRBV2,TGTGCCAGCAGTGAAGTTCCTAGCGGGAGGGGTTTGCAGTATTTT,CASSEVPSGRGLQYF
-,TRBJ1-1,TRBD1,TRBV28,TGTGCCATCAGGGGAGGGACAGGGGGCTGGGACACTGAAGCTTTCTTT,CAIRGGTGGWDTEAFF
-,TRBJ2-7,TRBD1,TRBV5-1,TGCGCCAGCAGCCCGCTTGGGACCGGACAGGGCCGAGAGCAGTACTTC,CASSPLGTGQGREQYF
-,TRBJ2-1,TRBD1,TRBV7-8,TGTGCCAGCAGCTTAGTAAGCGGGGACAGGGTCCCCTACAATGAGCAGTTCTTC,CASSLVSGDRVPYNEQFF
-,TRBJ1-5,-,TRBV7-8,TGTGCCAGCAGCCGGACCCAGGGGAGTTATCAGCCCCAGCATTTT,CASSRTQGSYQPQHF
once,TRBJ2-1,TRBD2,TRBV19,TGTGCCAGTAGTGCAAGCGGGAGTTTCAATGAGCAGTTCTTC,CASSASGSFNEQFF
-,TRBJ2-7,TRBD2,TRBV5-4,TGTGCCAGCAGCTGGCGAAGGGAGGGAGAATACGAGCAGTACTTC,CASSWRREGEYEQYF
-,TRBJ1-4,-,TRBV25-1,TGTGCCAGCAGTGACTCCAGAAAAGATGAAAAACTGTTTTTT,CASSDSRKDEKLFF
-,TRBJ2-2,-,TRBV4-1,TGCGCCAGCAGCCAACCCGGTGGGCTTGGGGAGCTGTTTTTT,CASSQPGGLGELFF
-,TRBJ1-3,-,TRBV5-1,TGCGCCAGCAGCCAGGCACAGGGTTATGGAAACACCATATATTTT,CASSQAQGYGNTIYF
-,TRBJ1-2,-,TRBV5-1,TGCGCCAGCAGCTTGTTCGGGGGGAGCGGCTACACCTTC,CASSLFGGSGYTF
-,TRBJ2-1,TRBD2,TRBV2,TGTGCCAGCAGCCGACTAGCGGGAGTTGTCAATGAGCAGTTCTTC,CASSRLAGVVNEQFF
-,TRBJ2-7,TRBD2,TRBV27,TGTGCCAGCAGTCCATCATGGCTAGCGGGAGGACCGTTAGGTGAGCAGTACTTC,CASSPSWLAGGPLGEQYF
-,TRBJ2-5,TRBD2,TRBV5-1,TGCGCCAGCAGCTTGGCAAGGACTAGCGGGAGTTGGTTGTCAGAGACCCAGTACTTC,CASSLARTSGSWLSETQYF
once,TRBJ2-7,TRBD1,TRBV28,TGTGCCAGCCTCTGGGGGACAGGGACGGACGAGCAGTACTTC,CASLWGTGTDEQYF
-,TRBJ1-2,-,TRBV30,TGTGCCTGGACCAGGGTGAGCTATGGCTACACCTTC,CAWTRVSYGYTF
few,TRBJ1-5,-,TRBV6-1,TGTGCCAGCTGGCCCAGAGGGAGCAATCAGCCCCAGCATTTT,CASWPRGSNQPQHF
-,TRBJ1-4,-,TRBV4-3,TGCGCCAGCAGCCAAGGGGCCAGTAATGAAAAACTGTTTTTT,CASSQGASNEKLFF
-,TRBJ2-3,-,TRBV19,TGTGCCAGTAGTATTTTCGGCATGGCTAGCACAGATACGCAGTATTTT,CASSIFGMASTDTQYF
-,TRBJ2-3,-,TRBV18,TGTGCCAGCTCACCGTCTCGCGGGAGCACAGATACGCAGTATTTT,CASSPSRGSTDTQYF
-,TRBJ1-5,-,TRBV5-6,TGTGCCAGCAGCTTGGGAATGGGGGGATATAGCAATCAGCCCCAGCATTTT,CASSLGMGGYSNQPQHF
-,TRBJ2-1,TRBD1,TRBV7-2,TGTGCCAGCAGCCGTTATCGACAGGGGGCTAACAATGAGCAGTTCTTC,CASSRYRQGANNEQFF
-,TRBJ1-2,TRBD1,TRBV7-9,TGTGCCAGCAGCTTTTCACAGGGGGCGCGGGGCTACACCTTC,CASSFSQGARGYTF
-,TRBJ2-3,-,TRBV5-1,TGCGCCAGCAGCTTGGCCGCACCCAGAGATACGCAGTATTTT,CASSLAAPRDTQYF
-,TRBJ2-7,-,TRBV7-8,TGTGCCAGCTTATTTTCGGGTTCCGGCGAGCAGTACTTC,CASLFSGSGEQYF
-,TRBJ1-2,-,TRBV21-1,TGTGCCAGCAGCAAAGGGGGGTCCTCCAACTATGGCTACACCTTC,CASSKGGSSNYGYTF
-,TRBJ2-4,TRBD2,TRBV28,TGTGCCAGCAGTCCCCGCGGGGGGGCGAGGGCCAAAAACATTCAGTACTTC,CASSPRGGARAKNIQYF
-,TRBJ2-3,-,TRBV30,TGTGCCTGGAGTGTACGGTCCCCCGGAACGCAGTATTTT,CAWSVRSPGTQYF
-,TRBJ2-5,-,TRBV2,TGTGCCAGCAGTGAAGGTCAGAACCAAGAGACCCAGTACTTC,CASSEGQNQETQYF
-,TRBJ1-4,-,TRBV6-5,TGTGCCAGCAGCAACGGACAGGAAAAACTGTTTTTT,CASSNGQEKLFF
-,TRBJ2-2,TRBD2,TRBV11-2,TGTGCCAGCAGCGCCTGGACTAGCGGGAGGGCGAACACCGGGGAGCTGTTTTTT,CASSAWTSGRANTGELFF
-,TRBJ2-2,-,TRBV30,TGTGCCTGGAAGGCAGGATCCGGGGAGCTGTTTTTT,CAWKAGSGELFF
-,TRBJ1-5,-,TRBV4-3,TGCGCCAGCAGCCAAGATCTCGGGGTGTGGCAGCCCCAGCATTTT,CASSQDLGVWQPQHF
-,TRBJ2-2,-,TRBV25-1,TGTGCCAGCAGTGTTAAACGCACCGGGGAGCTGTTTTTT,CASSVKRTGELFF
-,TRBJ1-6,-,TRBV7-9,TGTGCCAGCAGCCGTTCCGGGAGCTATAATTCACCCCTCCACTTT,CASSRSGSYNSPLHF
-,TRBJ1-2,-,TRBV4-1,TGCGCCAGCAGCCCGCCACGCACTCAAAACTATGGCTACACCTTC,CASSPPRTQNYGYTF
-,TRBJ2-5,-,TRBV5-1,TGCGCCAGCAGCTTGTATGCGGGACATGGAGAGACCCAGTACTTC,CASSLYAGHGETQYF